The 11 T cell receptor beta chains below were found in one sample sequenced in a study of early T cells in non-severe SARS-CoV-2 infection. Each CDR3 protein is one row after TCRdb ran MiXCR on the 5' RACE reads. The data show 35,000 to 45,000 distinct CDR3 sequences, about 6% seen once. The sequencing used whole blood, collected at baseline. These receptor sequences come from an adult who was a healthcare worker with PCR-confirmed SARS-CoV-2 infection or an uninfected control (not recorded which).

This clonotype was observed many times. The CDR3: CASSPSGQLNTEAFF. Written as DNA, the CDR3 is TGTGCCAGCTCACCATCAGGACAGTTGAACACTGAAGCTTTCTTT. The chain combines TRBV18 with TRBJ1-1, with D perhaps TRBD1 (6 bases). Germline-derived CDR1 and CDR2 are KGHSH and LQKENI. CDR3 length equals 15 residues. With 2 bases removed from V and 0 bases from J, the gap between germline ends came to 10 bases.

This clonotype was observed many times. The chain combines TRBV4-1 with TRBJ1-3, with 7 bases matching TRBD1. CDR1 and CDR2 from the germline V gene are MGHRA and YSYEKL. The ends lost 0 bases at V and 8 bases at J; junction bases unmatched: 19. The CDR3 is 19 amino acids. The CDR3 loop is CASSQDQDRQTNYGDTIYF. CDR3 in DNA: TGCGCCAGCAGCCAAGATCAGGACAGGCAGACCAATTATGGGGACACCATATATTTT.

This clonotype was counted ten times or more. This chain connects TRBV28 to TRBJ2-1, with TRBD2 as a possible D gene (5 bases). The V gene lost 5 bases and the J gene lost 3 bases, with 8 bases spanning the gap. The CDR3 runs 13 residues. Germline CDR1 and CDR2: MDHEN and SYDVKM. CDR3 sequence reads: CASSPTNYNEQFF. DNA for the CDR3: TGTGCCAGCAGTCCGACTAACTACAATGAGCAGTTCTTC.

This clonotype was seen ten or more times. V usage is TRBV29-1 and J usage is TRBJ2-3, with 7 bases lining up with TRBD2. Germline V CDR1 and CDR2: SQVTM, ANQGSEA. After removal of 8 bases from V and 2 bases from J, the junction contained 13 bases not matched to a gene. The CDR3 covers 15 residues. The CDR3 loop reads CSTRGSGVVTDTQYF. The CDR3 nucleotides are TGCAGCACTCGCGGGAGCGGAGTTGTCACAGATACGCAGTATTTT.

This chain uses TRBV5-4 with TRBJ2-5, with 10 nucleotides matching TRBD2. V shed 1 base, J shed 1 base, and the junction held 10 bases outside the gene matches. The CDR3 is made up of 18 amino acids. Germline CDR1 SGHNT, CDR2 YYREEE (reference sequence). The CDR3 nucleotides read TGTGCCAGCAGCTTGAGGGCTAGCGGGGGTAACCTCCAAGAGACCCAGTACTTC. Translating gives CASSLRASGGNLQETQYF.

This clonotype was seen many times. The chain recombines TRBV6-1 with TRBJ1-2, with D uncertain. Germline V CDR1 and CDR2: MNHNS, SASEGT. CDR3 length: 12 residues. Trimming shortened V by 2 bases and J by 5 bases, and 6 bases separated the two germline ends. CDR3 DNA sequence: TGTGCCAGCAGTGAACAGTGGTATGGCTACACCTTC. The encoded protein is CASSEQWYGYTF.

There are a few counts of this clonotype. This sequence joins TRBV30 and TRBJ2-7, with unresolved D. The CDR3 is 12 residues long. Germline lookup yields CDR1 GTSNPN and CDR2 SVGIG (reference sequence). V dropped 0 bases and J dropped 2 bases, with 5 bases sitting between them. The CDR3 DNA is TGTGCCTGGAGTGTAGGCCCCTACGAGCAGTACTTC. Translation gives CAWSVGPYEQYF. Full variable domain (rest looked up from reference TRBV30 and TRBJ2-7): SQTIHQWPATLVQPVGSPLSLECTVEGTSNPNLYWYRQAAGRGLQLLFYSVGIGQISSEVPQNLSASRPQDRQFILSSKKLLLSDSGFYLCAWSVGPYEQYFGPGTRLTVT.

The table lists this clonotype with many counts. This chain uses TRBV6-5 with TRBJ2-1; 7 bases agree with TRBD2. CDR3 length: 14 residues. V was clipped by 6 bases and J by 3 bases; unmatched bases: 5. Looked up from germline, CDR1 is MNHEY and CDR2 is SVGAGI. CDR3 amino acids: CASSPGLGYNEQFF. CDR3 DNA: TGTGCCAGCAGCCCCGGACTAGGCTACAATGAGCAGTTCTTC.

This clonotype was detected many times. The chain couples TRBV28 to TRBJ1-5; 7 bases agree with TRBD1. Looked up from germline, CDR1 is MDHEN and CDR2 is SYDVKM. With V trimmed by 5 bases and J by 3 bases, 7 bases remained unmatched. The CDR3 length is 15 residues. The CDR3 nucleotides read TGTGCCAGCAGTCAGAAACAGGGGTTCAATCAGCCCCAGCATTTT. Protein product: CASSQKQGFNQPQHF.

Turning to this clonotype: A read error may account for a junction end that differs from germline. This chain uses TRBV12-3 or TRBV12-4 with TRBJ1-2, with D perhaps matching TRBD1 (5 bases). The CDR3 sequence is 13 residues long. CDR3 nucleotides: TGTGCCAGCAGTCTCGGGCGGGGGTATGGCCACACCTTC. Protein sequence: CASSLGRGYGHTF.

The rearrangement joins TRBV6-2 or TRBV6-3 to TRBJ2-5; D not certain. Germline values: CDR1 MNHEY, CDR2 SVGEGT. V was pared by 7 bases and J by 2 bases, with 8 bases between. The CDR3 covers 12 residues. CDR3 DNA sequence: TGTGCCAGCAAACGCAGTCAAGAGACCCAGTACTTC. It yields the protein CASKRSQETQYF.